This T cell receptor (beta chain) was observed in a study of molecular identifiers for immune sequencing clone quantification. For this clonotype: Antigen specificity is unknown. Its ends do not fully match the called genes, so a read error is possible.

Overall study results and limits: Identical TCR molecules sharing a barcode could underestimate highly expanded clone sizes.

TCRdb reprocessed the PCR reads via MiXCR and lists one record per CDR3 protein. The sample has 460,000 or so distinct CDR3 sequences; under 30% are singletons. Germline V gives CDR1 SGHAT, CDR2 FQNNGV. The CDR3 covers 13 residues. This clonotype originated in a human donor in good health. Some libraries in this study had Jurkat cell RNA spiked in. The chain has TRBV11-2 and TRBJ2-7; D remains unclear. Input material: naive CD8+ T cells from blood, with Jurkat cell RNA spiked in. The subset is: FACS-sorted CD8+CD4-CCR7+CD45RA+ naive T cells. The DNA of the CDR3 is TGTGCCAGCAGCCGAAGGGATCCCTACGAGCGGTACTTC. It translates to CASSRRDPYERYF. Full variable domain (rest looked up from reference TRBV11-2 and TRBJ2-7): EAGVAQSPRYKIIEKRQSVAFWCNPISGHATLYWYQQILGQGPKLLIQFQNNGVVDDSQLPKDRFSAERLKGVDSTLKIQPAKLEDSAVYLCASSRRDPYERYFGPGTRLTVT.